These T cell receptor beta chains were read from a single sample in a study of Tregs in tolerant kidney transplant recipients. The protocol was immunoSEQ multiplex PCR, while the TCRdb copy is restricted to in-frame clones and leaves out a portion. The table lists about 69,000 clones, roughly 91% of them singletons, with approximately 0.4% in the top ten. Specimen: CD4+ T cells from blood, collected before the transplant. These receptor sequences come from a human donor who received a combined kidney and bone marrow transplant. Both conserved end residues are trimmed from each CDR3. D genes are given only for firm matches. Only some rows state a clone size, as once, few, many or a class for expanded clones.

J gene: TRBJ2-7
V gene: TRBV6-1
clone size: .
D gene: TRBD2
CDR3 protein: ASSPRTSAYEQY

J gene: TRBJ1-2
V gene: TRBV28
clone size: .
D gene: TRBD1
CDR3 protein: ASSDRQGAIYGYT

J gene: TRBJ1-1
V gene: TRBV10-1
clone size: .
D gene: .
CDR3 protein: ASSGGPSATEAF

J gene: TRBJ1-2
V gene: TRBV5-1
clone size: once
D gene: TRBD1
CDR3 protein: ASSLGYRGDGYT

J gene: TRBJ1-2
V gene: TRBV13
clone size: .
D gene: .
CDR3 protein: ASSLVGNYGYT

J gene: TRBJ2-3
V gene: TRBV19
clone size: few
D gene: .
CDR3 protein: ASSIVLADTQY

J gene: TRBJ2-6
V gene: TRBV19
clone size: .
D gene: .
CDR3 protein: ASSTVGNVLT

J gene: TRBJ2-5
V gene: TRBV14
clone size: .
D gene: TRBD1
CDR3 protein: ASSLVRDRETQY

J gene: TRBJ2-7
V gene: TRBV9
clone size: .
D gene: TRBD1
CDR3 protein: ASSVWAGGSEQY

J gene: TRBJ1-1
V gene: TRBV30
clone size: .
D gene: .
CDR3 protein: AWTLTGNTEAF

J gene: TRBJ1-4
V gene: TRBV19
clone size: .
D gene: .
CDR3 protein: ASHSQQGKAGEKLF

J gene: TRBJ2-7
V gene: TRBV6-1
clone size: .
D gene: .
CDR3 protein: ASSGDNSKSYEQY

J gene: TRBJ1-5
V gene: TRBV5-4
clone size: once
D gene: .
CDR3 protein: ATGREDQPQH

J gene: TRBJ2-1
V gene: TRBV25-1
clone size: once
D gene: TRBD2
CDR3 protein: ASNPYSGRAVDEQF

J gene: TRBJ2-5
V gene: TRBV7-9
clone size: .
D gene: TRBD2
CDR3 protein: ASSERTSGRETQY